This TCR beta chain comes out of a study of cytomegalovirus exposure and HLA in healthy donors. This CDR3 has 15 residues. Germline V CDR1 and CDR2: LNHDA, SQIVND (reference sequence). Trimming removed 5 bases at V and 0 bases at J, with 11 bases between. The PCR contained 60 Vbeta and 13 Jbeta primers. Clones were sequenced by immunoSEQ multiplex PCR, and TCRdb holds only the in-frame ones, with some missing. The sample has about 140,000 clones, 80% seen once. The clonotype comes from a middle-aged man in good health and CMV-seronegative. The rearrangement links TRBV19 to TRBJ1-3; D call uncertain. Sequenced: PBMCs. CDR3 sequence: CASSLGSGSGNTIYF. CDR3 nucleotides: TGTGCCAGTAGTCTTGGCTCTGGCTCTGGAAACACCATATATTTT.